Here is one T cell receptor (beta chain) with its context. The record originates from a study of patients and donors after allogeneic stem cell transplantation. Using its own MiXCR run on the RT-PCR reads, TCRdb lists one record per CDR3 protein. The sample gives 200,000 to 250,000 distinct CDR3 sequences, roughly an eighth of which show up once; around a tenth is in the top ten. The ends were cut back, 4 bases at V and 4 bases at J, with 14 bases in the middle. Germline-derived CDR1 and CDR2 are SGDLS and YYNGEE. The CDR3 sequence is 15 residues long. This rearrangement joins TRBV9 to TRBJ2-2, with D perhaps matching TRBD2 (6 bases). The specimen sequenced was blood, either unsorted or a sorted T cell fraction (not recorded which). This TCR was recovered from a human donor who was either an allogeneic HSCT recipient or a stem cell or donor lymphocyte infusion donor (not recorded which). It is not recorded whose cells these are; they may come from a transplant donor. CDR3 bases: TGTGCCAGCAGCATCCGGGACTGGGGCACCGGGGAGCTGTTTTTT. This sequence encodes CASSIRDWGTGELFF.